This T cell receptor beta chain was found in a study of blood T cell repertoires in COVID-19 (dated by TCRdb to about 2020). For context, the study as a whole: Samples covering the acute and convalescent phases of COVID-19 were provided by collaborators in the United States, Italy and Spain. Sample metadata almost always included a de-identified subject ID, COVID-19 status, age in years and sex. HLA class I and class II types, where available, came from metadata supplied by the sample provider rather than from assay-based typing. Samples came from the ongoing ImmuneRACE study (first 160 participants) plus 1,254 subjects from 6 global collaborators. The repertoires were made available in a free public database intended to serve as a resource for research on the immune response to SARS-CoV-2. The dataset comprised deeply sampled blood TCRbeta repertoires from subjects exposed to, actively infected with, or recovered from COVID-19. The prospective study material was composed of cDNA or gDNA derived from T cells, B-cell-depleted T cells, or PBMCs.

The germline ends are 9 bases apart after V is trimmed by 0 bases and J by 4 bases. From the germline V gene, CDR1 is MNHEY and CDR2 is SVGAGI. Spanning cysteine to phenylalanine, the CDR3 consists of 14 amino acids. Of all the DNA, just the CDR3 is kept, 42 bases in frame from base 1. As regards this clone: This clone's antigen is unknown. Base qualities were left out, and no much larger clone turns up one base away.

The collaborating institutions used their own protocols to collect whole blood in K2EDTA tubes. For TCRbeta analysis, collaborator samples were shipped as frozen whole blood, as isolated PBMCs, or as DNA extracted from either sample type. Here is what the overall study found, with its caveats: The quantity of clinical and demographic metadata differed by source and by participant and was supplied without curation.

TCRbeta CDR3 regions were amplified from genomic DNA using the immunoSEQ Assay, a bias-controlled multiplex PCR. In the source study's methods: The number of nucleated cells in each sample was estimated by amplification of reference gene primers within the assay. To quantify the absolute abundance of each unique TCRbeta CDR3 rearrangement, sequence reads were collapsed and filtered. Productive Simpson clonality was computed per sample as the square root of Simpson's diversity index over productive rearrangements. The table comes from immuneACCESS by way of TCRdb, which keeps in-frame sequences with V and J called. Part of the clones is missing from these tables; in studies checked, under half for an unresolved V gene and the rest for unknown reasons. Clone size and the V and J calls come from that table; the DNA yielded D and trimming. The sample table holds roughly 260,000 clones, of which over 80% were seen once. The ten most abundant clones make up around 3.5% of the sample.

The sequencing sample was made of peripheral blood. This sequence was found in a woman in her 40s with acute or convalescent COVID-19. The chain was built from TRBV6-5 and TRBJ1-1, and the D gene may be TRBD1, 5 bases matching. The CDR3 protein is CASSYSGGTTEAFF. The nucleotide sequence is TGTGCCAGCAGTTACTCCGGGGGTACCACTGAAGCTTTCTTT.